These 30 T cell receptor beta chains came from one sample sequenced in a study of T cell changes during pregnancy in multiple sclerosis. Clones were sequenced by immunoSEQ multiplex PCR, and TCRdb holds only the in-frame ones, with some missing. The sample holds tens of thousands of clones, over 75% seen once. Specimen: peripheral blood, collected in the first trimester of pregnancy. All receptors derive from a female donor in good health, enrolled as a control in a pregnancy study.

The chain employs TRBV2 and TRBJ2-5; TRBD2 might be the D (6 bases). This CDR3 has 15 amino acids. The germline gives CDR1 SNHLY, CDR2 FYNNEI. V was cut by 6 bases and J by 4 bases, with 18 bases left in between. CDR3 in amino acids: CASRVSSGGRETQYF. CDR3 in DNA: TGTGCCAGCAGGGTCTCTTCCGGGGGTCGAGAGACCCAGTACTTC.

The J gene is TRBJ1-5, the V gene TRBV7-2; no reliable D call. The CDR3 covers 16 residues. CDR1 is SGHTA and CDR2 is FQGNSA in the germline V gene. V was cut by 5 bases and J by 0 bases, with 14 bases left in between. The DNA of the CDR3 is TGTGCCAGCAGCCCCAGACTGGCCTATAGCAATCAGCCCCAGCATTTT. Its protein is CASSPRLAYSNQPQHF.

The chain uses TRBV7-9 and TRBJ2-3; 9 bases match TRBD2. The CDR3 has 19 amino acids. Germline trimming cut 4 bases from V and 0 bases from J; bases unmatched to any gene: 14. Germline CDR1 is SEHNR and CDR2 is FQNEAQ (reference sequence). CDR3: CASSSNQGLATYSTDTQYF. The CDR3 DNA is TGTGCCAGCAGCTCGAACCAGGGACTAGCCACCTATAGCACAGATACGCAGTATTTT.

The chain is built from TRBV9 and TRBJ2-1; 9 bases align to TRBD2. The CDR3 has 17 amino acids. The trim removed 3 bases at V and 3 bases at J, leaving 10 bases unmatched. CDR1 is SGDLS and CDR2 is YYNGEE in the germline V gene. CDR3 residues: CASSATGLAHFYNEQFF. Here the CDR3 DNA reads TGTGCCAGCAGCGCCACAGGACTAGCGCACTTCTACAATGAGCAGTTCTTC.

Worth noting for this clone: An end of the junction does not agree with germline; a read error may underlie this. This rearrangement joins TRBV7-7 to TRBJ2-3, with TRBD2 matching over 8 bases. The CDR3 has 15 amino acids. Germline loops: CDR1 SSHAT, CDR2 FNYEAQ (reference sequence). The CDR3 sequence is CASSWGTSDTDTQYF. CDR3 nucleotide sequence: TGTGCTAGCAGCTGGGGGACTAGTGACACAGATACGCAGTATTTT.

This chain connects TRBV29-1 to TRBJ2-1; TRBD2 matches at 8 bases. Germline V lookup: CDR1 SQVTM, CDR2 ANQGSEA. The CDR3 is made up of 13 amino acids. V shed 7 bases and J 0 bases; nucleotides not matched to a gene: 2. Written as DNA, the CDR3 is TGCAGCGCTCGGGGGGGCTCCTACAATGAGCAGTTCTTC. Encoded protein: CSARGGSYNEQFF.

The chain joins TRBV7-8 to TRBJ1-2; 8 bases are shared with TRBD1. The CDR3 covers 16 residues. V gave up 3 bases and J gave up 8 bases; unmatched junction bases: 14. Germline V gives CDR1 SGHVS, CDR2 FQNEAQ. CDR3 amino acids: CASSLIRGQALRGYTF. The CDR3 DNA sequence: TGTGCCAGCAGCTTGATCCGGGGACAGGCCCTGCGGGGCTACACCTTC.

The chain combines TRBV7-2 with TRBJ2-7; no definite D call. V was clipped by 7 bases and J by 7 bases, with 20 bases between them. The CDR3 is 14 amino acids. Germline V CDR1 and CDR2: SGHTA, FQGNSA. The CDR3 bases are TGTGCCAGCACCAAGACCAGCGTGGTGAATGAGCAGTACTTC. This sequence encodes CASTKTSVVNEQYF.

V is TRBV30 and J is TRBJ1-1; 9 positions match TRBD1. Looked up from germline, CDR1 is GTSNPN and CDR2 is SVGIG (reference sequence). The CDR3 covers 14 residues. J lost 4 bases, V lost 7 bases, and 10 bases had no gene match. The CDR3 protein is CASSNRGLGTEAFF. The CDR3 DNA sequence: TGTGCCTCCTCAAACAGGGGGCTGGGCACTGAAGCTTTCTTT.

V is TRBV28 and J is TRBJ2-7; the D gene is possibly TRBD1 (5 bases). The V and J ends lost 6 bases and 3 bases respectively, with 6 bases between them. Germline assignment: CDR1 MDHEN and CDR2 SYDVKM. The CDR3 loop spans 11 amino acids. The CDR3 DNA reads as TGTGCCAGCAGGGACATCTACGAGCAGTACTTC. This encodes CASRDIYEQYF.

The chain has TRBV7-3 and TRBJ2-1, with D tentatively TRBD2 (5 bases). The ends were cut back, 4 bases at V and 5 bases at J, with 6 bases in the middle. This CDR3 region has 12 residues. Germline values: CDR1 SGHTA, CDR2 FQGTGA. This chain's CDR3 is CASSSGNNEQFF. CDR3 DNA: TGTGCCAGCAGCTCGGGGAACAATGAGCAGTTCTTC.

This chain connects TRBV7-6 to TRBJ1-1, with D perhaps TRBD1 (6 bases). This CDR3 has 16 amino acids. V lost 6 bases and J lost 1, with 18 bases in between. Germline CDR1 and CDR2: SGHVS and FNYEAQ. The CDR3 sequence: CASREKQTGPNTEAFF. CDR3 nucleotide sequence: TGTGCCAGCAGGGAAAAACAAACAGGGCCGAACACTGAAGCTTTCTTT.

This clone was seen just once. This chain joins TRBV10-2 and TRBJ2-5; a possible D gene is TRBD2 (6 bases). V lost 5 bases to trimming and J lost 5 bases, with 12 bases between them. CDR3 size: 13 residues. The germline gives CDR1 WSHSY, CDR2 SAAADI. CDR3 protein: CASSRDLGETQYF. CDR3 nucleotides: TGCGCCAGCAGTCGGGACTTAGGGGAGACCCAGTACTTC.

The chain employs TRBV5-1 and TRBJ2-5; 14 bases are shared with TRBD2. The CDR3 covers 16 residues. The germline CDR1 and CDR2 sequences are SGHRS and YFSETQ. J was trimmed by 4 bases and V by 6 bases; bases with no gene match: 8. The CDR3 coding sequence is TGCGCCAGCACCCAACAAGGACTAGCGGGGGGAGAGACCCAGTACTTC. Protein: CASTQQGLAGGETQYF.

The chain has TRBV4-2 and TRBJ1-2; D perhaps matches TRBD1 (5 bases). CDR1 and CDR2 from the germline V gene are LGHNA and YNFKEQ. With 2 bases removed from V and 3 bases from J, the gap between germline ends came to 10 bases. CDR3 length equals 14 residues. CDR3 amino acids: CASSQTRGDYGYTF. In DNA, the CDR3 is TGTGCCAGCAGCCAAACAAGGGGCGACTATGGCTACACCTTC.

This chain links TRBV15 with TRBJ2-5; 11 bases fit TRBD2. Per the germline V gene, CDR1 is LNHNV and CDR2 is YYDKDF (reference sequence). The length of the CDR3 is 15 residues. Losses at the gene ends were 3 bases for V and 2 bases for J; bases not matched to a gene: 2. This chain's CDR3 is CATSRLAGGQETQYF. CDR3 nucleotides: TGTGCCACCAGCAGGTTAGCGGGGGGGCAAGAGACCCAGTACTTC.

This sequence joins TRBV19 and TRBJ2-3, with TRBD2 identical over 11 bases. The V gene's germline CDR1 is LNHDA and CDR2 SQIVND (reference sequence). The CDR3 has 15 residues. J gave up 4 bases and V 1 base, and 1 base lay outside the gene matches. CDR3 in DNA: TGTGCCAGTAGTATAGGTAGCGGGAGGGCAGATACGCAGTATTTT. This translates into CASSIGSGRADTQYF.

The V gene is TRBV27, the J gene TRBJ1-1; 9 nucleotides match TRBD1. The J segment lost 12 bases and the V segment lost 3 bases, leaving 11 bases of the junction unmatched. This CDR3 spans 14 amino acids. Germline CDR1 and CDR2: MNHEY and SMNVEV (reference sequence). The CDR3 loop is CASSLHRGRFQTFF. The CDR3 DNA reads TGTGCCAGCAGTTTGCACAGGGGGCGCTTCCAAACTTTCTTT.

The chain recombines TRBV1 with TRBJ2-2; TRBD2 is the table's D call, not checked against the DNA. TRBV1 is designated a pseudogene. This CDR3 comprises 17 residues. The CDR3 nucleotides are TGCACCAGCAGCCTAAACGTAGGGGGGGGCCCCCTCGGGGAGCTGTTTTTT. It encodes CTSSLNVGGGPLGELFF.

V is TRBV28 and J is TRBJ1-4; TRBD1 might be the D (5 bases). The CDR3 runs to 19 residues. V dropped 2 bases and J dropped 0 bases, with 19 bases sitting between them. Germline V gives CDR1 MDHEN, CDR2 SYDVKM. CDR3 DNA sequence: TGTGCCAGCAGTTTAAGTTTGCCGGGGGGGGGAGCAACTAATGAAAAACTGTTTTTT. The encoded protein is CASSLSLPGGGATNEKLFF.

The chain links TRBV18 to TRBJ1-4; D not certain. V was pared by 5 bases and J by 0 bases, with 10 bases between. Germline CDR1 reads KGHSH; CDR2 reads LQKENI. The length of the CDR3 is 15 residues. The CDR3: CASSSDGSTNEKLFF. The CDR3 coding sequence is TGTGCCAGCTCATCAGACGGGTCAACTAATGAAAAACTGTTTTTT.

The chain is built from TRBV5-1 and TRBJ1-1; D gene uncertain. Between the trimmed V and J ends, which lost 1 base and 1 base, there was a span of 14 bases. The CDR3 consists of 16 residues. CDR1 SGHRS and CDR2 YFSETQ come from the germline V gene. The CDR3 nucleotides are TGCGCCAGCAGCTTGATTGAGGCCCTCCCGAACACTGAAGCTTTCTTT. Amino acid sequence: CASSLIEALPNTEAFF.

The rearrangement uses TRBV29-1 and TRBJ2-7, with D tentatively TRBD2 (5 bases). CDR1 is SQVTM and CDR2 is ANQGSEA in the germline V gene. The germline V and J ends were trimmed by 4 bases and 0 bases, with 10 bases remaining between them. The length of the CDR3 is 13 residues. This CDR3 reads CSVGVGSSYEQYF. Here the CDR3 DNA reads TGCAGCGTTGGGGTGGGGAGCTCCTACGAGCAGTACTTC.

J is TRBJ1-1 and V is TRBV18; 8 bases map to TRBD1. The trim removed 2 bases at V and 3 bases at J, leaving 2 bases unmatched. From germline, CDR1 is KGHSH and CDR2 LQKENI. The CDR3 spans 14 residues. CDR3 coding DNA: TGTGCCAGCTCACCAAGCAGGGGGCACACTGAAGCTTTCTTT. Translated: CASSPSRGHTEAFF.

V gene TRBV5-4 combines with J gene TRBJ2-3, with D maybe TRBD2 (6 bases). The CDR3 has 15 residues. Between the trimmed V and J ends, which lost 4 bases and 5 bases, there was a span of 17 bases. Germline loops: CDR1 SGHNT, CDR2 YYREEE (reference sequence). The CDR3 reads CASSIGTLRGDTQYF. The CDR3, as DNA: TGTGCCAGCAGCATCGGGACTCTCCGTGGAGATACGCAGTATTTT.

CDR3 in DNA: TGTGCCAGCAGCTTAAGGGGTAGCGGGACGTACGAGCAGTACTTC. This translates into CASSLRGSGTYEQYF. The rearrangement joins TRBV7-2 to TRBJ2-7; TRBD2 matches 8 bases. Germline assignment: CDR1 SGHTA and CDR2 FQGNSA. The CDR3 totals 15 residues. Trimming at V came to 2 bases and at J to 4 bases, leaving 7 bases not matched to a gene.

The chain combines TRBV7-2 with TRBJ1-4; no reliable D call. The V end lost 3 bases, the J end lost 4 bases, and 9 bases lay between the germline ends. CDR3 length: 14 amino acids. Germline CDR1 and CDR2: SGHTA and FQGNSA. CDR3 nucleotide sequence: TGTGCCAGCAGCTTTGGTACAGATAATGAAAAACTGTTTTTT. This codes for CASSFGTDNEKLFF.

The J gene is TRBJ1-1, the V gene TRBV25-1, with D possibly matching TRBD1 (5 bases). Germline V lookup: CDR1 MGHDK, CDR2 SYGVNS. Trimming removed 7 bases at V and 1 base at J, with 19 bases between. The CDR3 contains 16 residues. The CDR3 protein is CASKVAKAGPNTEAFF. CDR3 in DNA: TGTGCCAGCAAAGTTGCCAAGGCGGGGCCGAACACTGAAGCTTTCTTT. The variable domain in full, with the rest retrieved from reference TRBV25-1 and TRBJ1-1, is EADIYQTPRYLVIGTGKKITLECSQTMGHDKMYWYQQDPGMELHLIHYSYGVNSTEKGDLSSESTVSRIRTEHFPLTLESARPSHTSQYLCASKVAKAGPNTEAFFGQGTRLTVV.

The genes are TRBV18 and TRBJ2-7, with D maybe TRBD1 (5 bases). Trimming removed 5 bases at V and 5 bases at J, with 13 bases between. Germline V gives CDR1 KGHSH, CDR2 LQKENI. This CDR3 contains 13 residues. CDR3 protein: CASSEQDQNEQYF. Here the CDR3 DNA reads TGTGCCAGCTCAGAACAGGATCAGAACGAGCAGTACTTC.

V is TRBV5-1 and J is TRBJ1-1, with D perhaps matching TRBD1 (5 bases). V was pared by 0 bases and J by 4 bases, with 13 bases between. Per the germline V gene, CDR1 is SGHRS and CDR2 is YFSETQ. The CDR3 totals 15 residues. The CDR3, as DNA: TGCGCCAGCAGCTTGGCAGGGAGGAGTGGCACTGAAGCTTTCTTT. It codes for CASSLAGRSGTEAFF.